This T cell receptor beta chain was observed in a study of blood T cells in healthy people across ages. The wider study: In model experiments, template switching was able to capture about one barcoded beta molecule for every two T cells that were present.

The donors, all healthy, were Caucasians living in Russia, aged roughly 6 to 100. A few counts support this clonotype. Next came a second PCR, run for about 6 to 12 cycles, which used a sample-barcoded 5' primer along with a J-beta primer mix. TCRdb fed the 5' RACE reads into MiXCR, producing one record per CDR3 protein. The table shows 450,000 to 700,000 distinct CDR3 sequences, with roughly 29% occurring only once. Looked up from germline, CDR1 is MNHEY and CDR2 is SVGAGI. The CDR3 contains 16 residues. Trimming cost V 0 bases and J 2 bases, with 11 bases left between them. The sequencing sample was made of blood. The TCR was taken from a woman between 65 and 79 years old in good health. The chain employs TRBV6-5 and TRBJ1-3; no reliable D call. This CDR3 is CASSYSKRVAGNTIYF. CDR3 DNA: TGTGCCAGCAGTTACTCGAAAAGGGTAGCTGGAAACACCATATATTTT.